The 29 T cell receptor beta chains listed next were all sequenced from one sample in a study of cytomegalovirus exposure and HLA in healthy donors. The primer mix had 60 Vbeta and 13 Jbeta primers. Measured with immunoSEQ multiplex PCR; TCRdb has only the in-frame clones, and not every one. The sample carries 90,000 to 150,000 clones, over 75% recorded once. Sequencing was done on a sample of PBMCs. Receptors originate from a man in his forties in good health and CMV-seropositive.

This sequence joins TRBV5-1 and TRBJ1-5; D is uncertain. Germline V gives CDR1 SGHRS, CDR2 YFSETQ. The CDR3 is made up of 13 amino acids. Trimming shortened V by 4 bases and J by 0 bases, and 5 bases separated the two germline ends. The DNA for the CDR3 is TGCGCCAGCAGCCCCCTTAGCAATCAGCCCCAGCATTTT. It encodes CASSPLSNQPQHF. Combining the CDR3 with reference TRBV5-1 and TRBJ1-5 gives the whole variable domain KAGVTQTPRYLIKTRGQQVTLSCSPISGHRSVSWYQQTPGQGLQFLFEYFSETQRNKGNFPGRFSGRQFSNSRSEMNVSTLELGDSALYLCASSPLSNQPQHFGDGTRLSIL.

The chain joins TRBV28 to TRBJ1-1; 11 bases fit TRBD1. V lost 6 bases, J lost 3 bases, and 6 bases stayed unmatched. CDR3 size: 15 residues. Per germline, CDR1 MDHEN and CDR2 SYDVKM. The CDR3 region has the DNA TGTGCCAGCAGCTCCCCGGGACAGGGGGACACTGAAGCTTTCTTT. Translating gives CASSSPGQGDTEAFF.

The genes are TRBV27 and TRBJ2-2; a possible D gene is TRBD1 (6 bases). The CDR3 extends over 15 amino acids. The germline V gene has CDR1 MNHEY and CDR2 SMNVEV (reference sequence). V was pared by 4 bases and J by 4 bases, with 13 bases between. In DNA, the CDR3 is TGTGCCAGCAGTTCGGGGACATTTTCCACCGGGGAGCTGTTTTTT. It codes for CASSSGTFSTGELFF.

The chain employs TRBV5-1 and TRBJ2-5, with 8 positions matching TRBD2. From germline, CDR1 is SGHRS and CDR2 YFSETQ. The CDR3 length is 13 residues. V trimming: 4 bases; J trimming: 4 bases; junction bases outside the gene matches: 3. CDR3 sequence: CASSIAGGETQYF. CDR3 coding DNA: TGCGCCAGCAGCATTGCGGGGGGAGAGACCCAGTACTTC.

V usage is TRBV11-2 and J usage is TRBJ2-7; possible D gene TRBD2, 5 bases. Germline loops: CDR1 SGHAT, CDR2 FQNNGV. The CDR3 sequence is 13 residues long. V dropped 0 bases and J dropped 3 bases, with 6 bases sitting between them. The DNA for the CDR3 is TGTGCCAGCAGCTTAGAGCGGGTCTACGAGCAGTACTTC. This sequence encodes CASSLERVYEQYF.

This chain uses TRBV4-1 with TRBJ2-7; TRBD1 aligns across 8 bases. The germline gives CDR1 MGHRA, CDR2 YSYEKL. This CDR3 spans 18 amino acids. The V gene end was trimmed by 1 base and the J gene end by 0 bases; junction bases not matched to a gene: 11. CDR3 amino acids: CASSQVDLGQAVSYEQYF. The CDR3 region has the DNA TGCGCCAGCAGCCAAGTCGACCTGGGACAGGCCGTCTCCTACGAGCAGTACTTC.

The chain has TRBV5-1 and TRBJ2-1; 12 nucleotides align to TRBD2. This CDR3 has 19 residues. CDR1 is SGHRS and CDR2 is YFSETQ in the germline V gene. V was pared by 0 bases and J by 3 bases, with 10 bases of the junction left unmatched. CDR3 nucleotide sequence: TGCGCCAGCAGCTTGGGGCTAGCGGGGGGGGGACCCATCTACAATGAGCAGTTCTTC. Amino acids: CASSLGLAGGGPIYNEQFF.

The chain recombines TRBV10-3 with TRBJ2-7, with a tentative D call TRBD1 (5 bases). CDR1 is ENHRY and CDR2 is SYGVKD in the germline V gene. This CDR3 has 16 amino acids. Trimming stripped 1 base from V and 2 bases from J, with 15 bases between. The CDR3 region is CAISELGPSSTYEQYF. For the CDR3, the DNA is TGTGCCATCAGTGAGTTGGGGCCTTCATCCACCTACGAGCAGTACTTC.

The chain uses TRBV28 and TRBJ1-6, with a possible D match to TRBD1 (6 bases). Germline values: CDR1 MDHEN, CDR2 SYDVKM. The CDR3 totals 17 residues. Between the trimmed V and J ends, which lost 2 bases and 0 bases, there was a span of 11 bases. The CDR3 nucleotides are TGTGCCAGCAGTTTACGCACAGGGAACTCCTATAATTCACCCCTCCACTTT. This translates into CASSLRTGNSYNSPLHF.

This chain connects TRBV7-9 to TRBJ2-7; TRBD1 matches 10 bases. CDR1 SEHNR and CDR2 FQNEAQ come from the germline V gene (reference sequence). V gave up 8 bases and J gave up 4 bases; unmatched junction bases: 5. The CDR3 totals 13 residues. The CDR3, as DNA: TGTGCCAGCTACGGGACAGGGGAATACGAGCAGTACTTC. Encoded protein: CASYGTGEYEQYF.

This clone has a single count. The rearrangement joins TRBV29-1 to TRBJ1-4; D gene unclear. The CDR3 totals 14 residues. The germline V gene encodes CDR1 SQVTM and CDR2 ANQGSEA. V lost 6 bases, J lost 0 bases, and 11 bases lay in between. The CDR3 region is CSVLSVTTNEKLFF. The CDR3 coding sequence is TGCAGCGTCCTCAGTGTTACAACTAATGAAAAACTGTTTTTT.

This clone was seen a single time. The chain carries TRBV7-2 and TRBJ1-2; tentatively, D is TRBD1 (5 bases). V lost 1 base, J lost 11 bases, and 11 bases lay in between. The CDR3 loop spans 12 amino acids. Germline V gives CDR1 SGHTA, CDR2 FQGNSA. DNA of the CDR3: TGTGCCAGCAGCTTAGAGGGGACTCGATACACCTTC. This translates into CASSLEGTRYTF. Supplemented by reference TRBV7-2 and TRBJ1-2, the full variable domain reads GAGVSQSPSNKVTEKGKDVELRCDPISGHTALYWYRQSLGQGLEFLIYFQGNSAPDKSGLPSDRFSAERTGGSVSTLTIQRTQQEDSAVYLCASSLEGTRYTFGSGTRLTVV.

This chain connects TRBV7-9 to TRBJ1-6, with 7 nucleotides matching TRBD1. This CDR3 region has 15 residues. The J segment lost 4 bases and the V segment lost 5 bases, leaving 5 bases of the junction unmatched. CDR1 is SEHNR and CDR2 is FQNEAQ in the germline V gene (reference sequence). The CDR3 loop is CASSPDRDYNSPLHF. The DNA of the CDR3 is TGTGCCAGCAGCCCAGACAGGGATTATAATTCACCCCTCCACTTT.

This clone has a single count. This chain links TRBV6-5 with TRBJ1-1, with D perhaps TRBD1 (5 bases). CDR1 and CDR2 from the germline V gene are MNHEY and SVGAGI. With 5 bases removed from V and 0 bases from J, the gap between germline ends came to 7 bases. CDR3 length: 13 amino acids. The CDR3 DNA sequence: TGTGCCAGCAGTCGACAGATGAACACTGAAGCTTTCTTT. This encodes CASSRQMNTEAFF.

The rearrangement links TRBV9 to TRBJ2-5, with TRBD2 matching 7 bases. The CDR3 consists of 14 residues. V lost 3 bases and J lost 5; bases outside the gene matches: 7. Germline V lookup: CDR1 SGDLS, CDR2 YYNGEE. As DNA, the CDR3 is TGTGCCAGCAGCGGATTTGGACTAGTGGAGACCCAGTACTTC. This codes for CASSGFGLVETQYF.

The chain joins TRBV4-1 to TRBJ2-5; TRBD2 agrees at 8 bases. Trimming took 1 base from V and 0 from J; bases not matched to a gene: 4. Germline CDR1 is MGHRA and CDR2 is YSYEKL. CDR3 length: 16 residues. The CDR3 reads CASSQVVRGDQETQYF. CDR3 nucleotides: TGCGCCAGCAGCCAAGTGGTGCGGGGGGACCAAGAGACCCAGTACTTC.

The V gene is TRBV5-1, the J gene TRBJ2-3, with D possibly being TRBD1 (5 bases). The CDR3 has 11 amino acids. Between the trimmed V and J ends, which lost 4 bases and 7 bases, there was a span of 7 bases. Germline-derived CDR1 and CDR2 are SGHRS and YFSETQ. In DNA, the CDR3 is TGCGCCAGCAGCCAGGGAAATACGCAGTATTTT. Protein sequence: CASSQGNTQYF.

The rearrangement uses TRBV7-2 and TRBJ1-4; D not resolved. The CDR3 contains 14 residues. Germline loops: CDR1 SGHTA, CDR2 FQGNSA. V was trimmed by 1 base and J by 3 bases, leaving 6 bases between them. The CDR3 reads CASSLGQSNEKLFF. The CDR3 coding sequence is TGTGCCAGCAGCTTAGGGCAGTCTAATGAAAAACTGTTTTTT.

The gene calls are TRBV10-3 and TRBJ1-6; D is uncertain. This CDR3 region has 12 residues. Germline CDR1 ENHRY, CDR2 SYGVKD. Trimming took 5 bases from V and 6 from J, leaving 5 bases between them. The CDR3 loop reads CAISQVNSPLHF. DNA of the CDR3: TGTGCCATCAGTCAGGTTAATTCACCCCTCCACTTT.

The sample holds a few counts of this clone. This rearrangement joins TRBV7-6 to TRBJ2-7, with D possibly matching TRBD1 (6 bases). Trimming left V 5 bases short and J 1 base short, with 15 bases between. This CDR3 has 15 amino acids. Germline-derived CDR1 and CDR2 are SGHVS and FNYEAQ. Here the CDR3 DNA reads TGTGCCAGCAGCCGTGGACAGAAGAATTCCTACGAGCAGTACTTC. Its protein product is CASSRGQKNSYEQYF.

The V gene is TRBV28, the J gene TRBJ2-7, with 7 bases fitting TRBD1. Looked up from germline, CDR1 is MDHEN and CDR2 is SYDVKM. Unmatched junction bases numbered 15, after V lost 7 bases and J lost 6 bases. The CDR3 has 15 residues. The CDR3 loop reads CASTSQKGAIGEQYF. DNA for the CDR3: TGTGCCAGCACCTCCCAGAAGGGGGCTATCGGCGAGCAGTACTTC.

The chain is built from TRBV2 and TRBJ1-2, with 11 bases aligning to TRBD1. This CDR3 is 16 amino acids long. Per germline, CDR1 SNHLY and CDR2 FYNNEI. The V gene end was trimmed by 2 bases and the J gene end by 7 bases; junction bases not matched to a gene: 9. The CDR3 here is CASSETLRTGGSGYTF. The CDR3 DNA reads as TGTGCCAGCAGTGAAACGCTTCGGACAGGGGGCAGTGGCTACACCTTC.

This chain connects TRBV15 to TRBJ2-3; D is undetermined. Between the trimmed V and J ends, which lost 0 bases and 3 bases, there was a span of 4 bases. This CDR3 has 13 amino acids. CDR1 is LNHNV, CDR2 YYDKDF, per germline (reference sequence). In DNA form, the CDR3 reads TGTGCCACCAGCAGAGATCTTACAGATACGCAGTATTTT. Protein: CATSRDLTDTQYF.

V usage is TRBV5-1 and J usage is TRBJ2-2, with D possibly TRBD2 on 5 matching bases. This CDR3 is 14 amino acids long. CDR1 is SGHRS, CDR2 YFSETQ, per germline. V was clipped by 5 bases and J by 4 bases, with 12 bases between them. DNA for the CDR3: TGCGCCAGCAGACCTAGCCTTTCCACCGGGGAGCTGTTTTTT. Translation: CASRPSLSTGELFF. The complete variable domain, with remaining parts taken from reference TRBV5-1 and TRBJ2-2, reads KAGVTQTPRYLIKTRGQQVTLSCSPISGHRSVSWYQQTPGQGLQFLFEYFSETQRNKGNFPGRFSGRQFSNSRSEMNVSTLELGDSALYLCASRPSLSTGELFFGEGSRLTVL.

The genes are TRBV7-2 and TRBJ2-1; D is unclear. Germline V gene data show CDR1 as SGHTA and CDR2 as FQGNSA. The CDR3 spans 12 residues. Trimming left V 1 base short and J 8 bases short, with 6 bases between. The CDR3 loop is CASSLVPDEQFF. The CDR3 DNA reads TGTGCCAGCAGCTTAGTTCCGGATGAGCAGTTCTTC.

The rearrangement links TRBV7-8 to TRBJ2-7, with D maybe TRBD1 (5 bases). V lost 5 bases, J lost 4 bases, and 12 bases lay in between. Germline V gene sequence: CDR1 SGHVS, CDR2 FQNEAQ. This CDR3 has 13 residues. CDR3 protein: CASSPTQGYEQYF. As DNA, the CDR3 is TGTGCCAGCAGCCCGACCCAGGGTTACGAGCAGTACTTC.

The chain links TRBV5-1 to TRBJ1-2; a possible D gene is TRBD1 (5 bases). The germline gives CDR1 SGHRS, CDR2 YFSETQ. V lost 0 bases and J 4 bases, leaving 16 bases between the germline ends. This CDR3 is 16 amino acids long. Here the CDR3 DNA reads TGCGCCAGCAGCTTGGTTCCCCAGCAGGGCTCCTATGGCTACACCTTC. Translated: CASSLVPQQGSYGYTF.

This clone was picked up a small number of times. This chain uses TRBV7-9 with TRBJ2-7; possibly TRBD1 for D (5 bases). Germline lookup yields CDR1 SEHNR and CDR2 FQNEAQ (reference sequence). The CDR3 spans 15 residues. Trimming removed 3 bases at V and 2 bases at J, with 14 bases between. The CDR3 loop reads CASSLSVQGTYEQYF. The CDR3 coding sequence is TGTGCCAGCAGCTTGAGCGTCCAGGGAACCTACGAGCAGTACTTC.

The chain employs TRBV2 and TRBJ2-7; D gene unclear. This CDR3 is 13 amino acids long. The V end lost 1 base, the J end lost 2 bases, and 6 bases lay between the germline ends. CDR1 is SNHLY, CDR2 FYNNEI, per germline. CDR3 in amino acids: CASSEGQPYEQYF. In nucleotides, the CDR3 is TGTGCCAGCAGTGAAGGACAACCCTACGAGCAGTACTTC.